This T cell receptor beta chain was retrieved from a study of T cell responses to AZD1222 COVID-19 vaccine. Notes on the study in general: White British people made up most donors, females outnumbered males, and clonal diversity was possibly underestimated. Baseline antibody screening turned up just six seropositive AZD1222 recipients. Nearly half of the spike-specific TCRs reportedly recognize variant regions that carry no mutations.

Germline loops: CDR1 SGHVS, CDR2 FQNEAQ. The ends were cut back, 1 base at V and 0 bases at J, with 7 bases in the middle. The CDR3 runs 14 residues. The data were produced by immunoSEQ multiplex PCR, yet TCRdb's version contains in-frame clones alone and is incomplete. The sample consists of 110,000 to 150,000 clones, about 93% of them appearing once. A word on this clone: What it binds is not known.

Sequencing used peripheral blood, obtained on day 0 of AZD1222 vaccination. The source is an adult in good health. The chain has TRBV7-8 and TRBJ2-7; possible D gene TRBD2, 5 bases. CDR3 in DNA: TGTGCCAGCAGCTTAGTCCGGGGCTCCTACGAGCAGTACTTC. It encodes CASSLVRGSYEQYF.